The 25 T cell receptor beta chains given below trace back to one sample, sequenced in a study of cytomegalovirus exposure and HLA in healthy donors. Primers: 60 Vbeta forward and 13 Jbeta reverse. Libraries were prepared by immunoSEQ multiplex PCR; TCRdb keeps only in-frame clonotypes and omits some of them. The data show around 160,000 clones, roughly three quarters seen once. The sample was PBMCs. All receptors come from a man between 18 and 35 years old in good health and CMV-seropositive.

This clone has just a few counts. This chain's CDR3 is CASSRSGTGAYNEQFF. CDR3 coding DNA: TGTGCCAGCAGCCGCTCCGGGACTGGGGCCTACAATGAGCAGTTCTTC. The chain has TRBV6-4 and TRBJ2-1, with D maybe TRBD2 (6 bases). Germline lookup yields CDR1 MRHNA and CDR2 SNTAGT. The CDR3 has 16 residues. The V end lost 6 bases, the J end lost 2 bases, and 17 bases lay between the germline ends.

J is TRBJ2-4 and V is TRBV6-1; 8 bases are a match to TRBD1. The CDR3 extends over 14 amino acids. Trimming at V came to 6 bases and at J to 1 base, leaving 2 bases not matched to a gene. CDR1 and CDR2 (germline): MNHNS, SASEGT. DNA of the CDR3: TGTGCCAGCAGACGGGACAGGGCCAAAAACATTCAGTACTTC. It codes for CASRRDRAKNIQYF.

On this clone: A much larger clone lies one base from this, so it may be a read error. The chain joins TRBV5-4 to TRBJ1-1, with a possible D match to TRBD1 (6 bases). Germline-derived CDR1 and CDR2 are SGHNT and YYREEE (reference sequence). The CDR3 spans 13 residues. Trimming left V 3 bases short and J 1 base short, with 7 bases between. CDR3 DNA sequence: TGTGCCAGCAGCTGGGGACAGAACACTGAAGCTTTCTTT. The encoded protein is CASSWGQNTEAFF.

This chain links TRBV11-2 with TRBJ2-3; 10 bases match TRBD2. The CDR3 consists of 18 residues. The trim removed 5 bases at V and 9 bases at J, leaving 20 bases unmatched. CDR1 is SGHAT, CDR2 FQNNGV, per germline. CDR3 nucleotides: TGTGCCAGCAGCAATCCGGGACTAGCGATGGACGGCCTTTGGACGCAGTATTTT. Protein: CASSNPGLAMDGLWTQYF.

The chain combines TRBV6-5 with TRBJ1-2, with no clear D. The V and J ends lost 2 bases and 2 bases respectively, with 6 bases between them. Per germline, CDR1 MNHEY and CDR2 SVGAGI. The CDR3 runs 13 residues. CDR3 sequence (DNA): TGTGCCAGCAGTTACCAGGAAAACTATGGCTACACCTTC. This sequence encodes CASSYQENYGYTF.

The J gene is TRBJ1-4, the V gene TRBV6-1; maybe TRBD1 (5 bases). The germline V and J ends were trimmed by 0 bases and 2 bases, with 10 bases remaining between them. The germline V gene has CDR1 MNHNS and CDR2 SASEGT. The CDR3 totals 16 residues. The CDR3 DNA reads TGTGCCAGCAGTGAAGCGTGGGGGGTGACTAATGAAAAACTGTTTTTT. Protein sequence: CASSEAWGVTNEKLFF.

This clone has more than one count but fewer than ten. The chain joins TRBV7-2 to TRBJ2-1; possible D gene TRBD2, 6 bases. The length of the CDR3 is 16 residues. The ends were cut back, 5 bases at V and 1 base at J, with 15 bases in the middle. Germline V gene lookup returns CDR1 SGHTA and CDR2 FQGNSA. CDR3 sequence reads: CASSLAAGPSYNEQFF. The CDR3 DNA reads as TGTGCCAGCAGCCTGGCAGCGGGCCCATCCTACAATGAGCAGTTCTTC.

V gene TRBV7-8 combines with J gene TRBJ1-1, with 8 nucleotides matching TRBD1. The CDR3 has 19 amino acids. V trimming: 1 base; J trimming: 4 bases; junction bases outside the gene matches: 17. Looked up from germline, CDR1 is SGHVS and CDR2 is FQNEAQ. This chain's CDR3 is CASSLVNPPTGALSTEAFF. The CDR3 DNA reads TGTGCCAGCAGCTTAGTTAATCCCCCGACAGGGGCTTTGAGCACTGAAGCTTTCTTT.

This chain joins TRBV5-1 and TRBJ1-3; weak D call: TRBD1 (5 bases). V was shortened by 4 bases and J by 0 bases, with 14 bases between the two germline ends. From germline, CDR1 is SGHRS and CDR2 YFSETQ. The CDR3 has 16 residues. Written as DNA, the CDR3 is TGCGCCAGCAGCCCAGCGACGGGACTCTCTGGAAACACCATATATTTT. Translating gives CASSPATGLSGNTIYF.

This clone occurred a few times. V is TRBV19 and J is TRBJ1-5, with TRBD1 matching 7 bases. The CDR3 is made up of 15 amino acids. J gave up 9 bases and V 6 bases, and 14 bases lay outside the gene matches. Germline assignment: CDR1 LNHDA and CDR2 SQIVND (reference sequence). CDR3 nucleotides: TGTGCCAGTAGCAAGGGGGGACAGTCCCTCGGGCCCCAGCATTTT. This translates into CASSKGGQSLGPQHF.

The V gene is TRBV15, the J gene TRBJ1-1; D ambiguous. With 1 base removed from V and 4 bases from J, the gap between germline ends came to 7 bases. CDR3 length: 13 amino acids. CDR1 is LNHNV, CDR2 YYDKDF, per germline (reference sequence). CDR3 in amino acids: CATSRGKSTEAFF. Written as DNA, the CDR3 is TGTGCCACCAGCAGAGGAAAGAGCACTGAAGCTTTCTTT.

The V call is TRBV4-1, the J call TRBJ2-3; a possible D gene is TRBD2 (5 bases). With 4 bases removed from V and 0 bases from J, the gap between germline ends came to 11 bases. This CDR3 comprises 15 residues. The germline gives CDR1 MGHRA, CDR2 YSYEKL. CDR3 loop: CASSPLATSTDTQYF. DNA for the CDR3: TGCGCCAGCAGCCCATTAGCGACTAGCACAGATACGCAGTATTTT.

V and J are TRBV4-1 and TRBJ2-1; TRBD2 matches 13 bases. CDR1 and CDR2 from the germline V gene are MGHRA and YSYEKL. With 4 bases clipped from V and 5 bases from J, the junction kept 5 bases outside the gene matches. The CDR3 has 16 residues. CDR3 DNA: TGCGCCAGCAGCCGAAGGACTAGCGGGAGTAACAATGAGCAGTTCTTC. Translated: CASSRRTSGSNNEQFF.

The chain recombines TRBV6-5 with TRBJ2-4; D is perhaps TRBD1 (5 bases). V was pared by 0 bases and J by 1 base, with 10 bases between. The CDR3 has 16 amino acids. The germline CDR1 and CDR2 sequences are MNHEY and SVGAGI. In DNA, the CDR3 is TGTGCCAGCAGTTACTCGACAGTTAATGCCAAAAACATTCAGTACTTC. Translated: CASSYSTVNAKNIQYF.

The V call is TRBV15, the J call TRBJ1-2; TRBD1 aligns across 7 bases. The CDR3 contains 16 residues. Losses at the gene ends were 4 bases for V and 7 bases for J; bases not matched to a gene: 15. Per the germline V gene, CDR1 is LNHNV and CDR2 is YYDKDF (reference sequence). CDR3 in DNA: TGTGCCACCAGCAAAGCCCTAACTTGGGACAGCGCTGGCTACACCTTC. This codes for CATSKALTWDSAGYTF. The whole variable domain, filled in from reference TRBV15 and TRBJ1-2, reads DAMVIQNPRYQVTQFGKPVTLSCSQTLNHNVMYWYQQKSSQAPKLLFHYYDKDFNNEADTPDNFQSRRPNTSFCFLDIRSPGLGDTAMYLCATSKALTWDSAGYTFGSGTRLTVV.

The rearrangement joins TRBV5-1 to TRBJ2-1, with 11 positions matching TRBD2. The CDR3 sequence is 19 residues long. Germline V gene lookup returns CDR1 SGHRS and CDR2 YFSETQ. J was trimmed by 1 base and V by 0 bases; bases with no gene match: 9. CDR3 sequence reads: CASSLAETSGTVSYNEQFF. Here the CDR3 DNA reads TGCGCCAGCAGCTTGGCCGAGACTAGCGGGACAGTTTCCTACAATGAGCAGTTCTTC. The variable domain in full, completed from reference TRBV5-1 and TRBJ2-1, reads KAGVTQTPRYLIKTRGQQVTLSCSPISGHRSVSWYQQTPGQGLQFLFEYFSETQRNKGNFPGRFSGRQFSNSRSEMNVSTLELGDSALYLCASSLAETSGTVSYNEQFFGPGTRLTVL.

The chain uses TRBV20-1 and TRBJ2-3, with D unresolved. The CDR3 spans 11 residues. V lost 0 bases to trimming and J lost 9 bases, with 7 bases between them. CDR1 and CDR2 from the germline V gene are DFQATT and SNEGSKA (reference sequence). CDR3 sequence reads: CSARDPPTQYF. CDR3 DNA: TGCAGTGCTAGAGACCCCCCGACGCAGTATTTT.

The V and J genes are TRBV11-1 and TRBJ1-1; 9 nucleotides match TRBD1. V gave up 2 bases and J gave up 5 bases; unmatched junction bases: 12. The CDR3 spans 17 residues. The germline gives CDR1 SGHAT, CDR2 FQDESV (reference sequence). The CDR3 DNA is TGTGCCAGCAGCTTAACTCGGGGGACAGGGACGGGAACTGAAGCTTTCTTT. Encoded protein: CASSLTRGTGTGTEAFF.

The genes are TRBV10-3 and TRBJ2-7; maybe TRBD1 (5 bases). Trimming took 2 bases from V and 0 from J, leaving 11 bases between them. Germline-derived CDR1 and CDR2 are ENHRY and SYGVKD. The CDR3 runs 15 residues. The CDR3 loop reads CAISEDSSFSYEQYV. CDR3 coding DNA: TGTGCCATCAGTGAGGACAGCAGCTTCTCCTACGAGCAGTACGTC.

The chain joins TRBV14 to TRBJ2-2; no clear D. The germline gives CDR1 SGHDN, CDR2 FVKESK. The CDR3 spans 16 residues. V lost 6 bases, J lost 0 bases, and 14 bases lay in between. CDR3 residues: CASSPVSDTNTGELFF. CDR3 in DNA: TGTGCCAGCAGTCCCGTTTCTGACACGAACACCGGGGAGCTGTTTTTT.

This sequence joins TRBV10-2 and TRBJ2-3; 10 positions match TRBD2. Unmatched junction bases numbered 2, after V lost 6 bases and J lost 5 bases. Germline loops: CDR1 WSHSY, CDR2 SAAADI. CDR3 length: 13 residues. CDR3 sequence reads: CASSLAGEDTQYF. The DNA for the CDR3 is TGCGCCAGCAGCCTAGCGGGAGAAGATACGCAGTATTTT.

The chain recombines TRBV19 with TRBJ2-1; 10 bases line up with TRBD1. The CDR3 totals 17 residues. V was pared by 2 bases and J by 8 bases, with 12 bases of the junction left unmatched. CDR1 LNHDA and CDR2 SQIVND come from the germline V gene (reference sequence). CDR3 in amino acids: CASSIRDRGPRDDEQFF. CDR3 DNA: TGTGCCAGTAGTATAAGAGACAGGGGGCCCCGGGACGATGAGCAGTTCTTC.

The V call is TRBV19, the J call TRBJ1-5; weak D call: TRBD1 (6 bases). In germline, CDR1 is LNHDA, CDR2 SQIVND (reference sequence). V gave up 3 bases and J gave up 6 bases, with 12 bases separating them. CDR3 length: 14 residues. CDR3 DNA sequence: TGTGCCAGTAGTATTGGGGGGGCAGCTCAGCCCCAGCATTTT. This gives the protein CASSIGGAAQPQHF.

V usage is TRBV7-9 and J usage is TRBJ1-6; possible D gene TRBD1, 6 bases. The V end lost 6 bases, the J end lost 9 bases, and 9 bases lay between the germline ends. The CDR3 runs 12 residues. Germline V gene data show CDR1 as SEHNR and CDR2 as FQNEAQ (reference sequence). CDR3 sequence reads: CASSSGVSPLHF. CDR3 nucleotide sequence: TGTGCCAGCAGTTCAGGGGTTTCACCCCTCCACTTT.

The J gene is TRBJ2-2, the V gene TRBV12-5; TRBD2 agrees at 11 bases. J was trimmed by 4 bases and V by 6 bases; bases with no gene match: 7. From germline, CDR1 is LGHNT and CDR2 FRNRAP. This CDR3 comprises 16 residues. The CDR3 spells CASGDKTSGATGELFF. DNA of the CDR3: TGTGCTAGTGGGGACAAGACTAGCGGGGCCACCGGGGAGCTGTTTTTT.